This TCR beta chain was identified in a study of blood T cell repertoires in COVID-19. In the study overall: Samples of COVID-19 (acute and convalescent) were obtained from the United States, Italy and Spain. Nucleic acid was either cDNA or gDNA, and it came from T cells, B-cell-depleted T cells, or PBMCs.

In the study's own analysis: For nucleated cells, counts were estimated from reference gene primer amplification. The protocol was immunoSEQ multiplex PCR, while the TCRdb copy is restricted to in-frame clones and leaves out a portion. V and J calls and clone size are as listed in that table; D and trimming were resolved from the DNA. The table shows more than 100,000 clones, with over 80% occurring only once. The CDR3 consists of 15 residues. The V gene's germline CDR1 is MNHEY and CDR2 SVGAGI. V was clipped by 0 bases and J by 6 bases; unmatched bases: 4. The rearrangement links TRBV6-5 to TRBJ2-3; 9 nucleotides align to TRBD1. Sequencing was performed on peripheral blood. The sequence came from a man aged 45-65 years with active COVID-19. CDR3 loop: CASSYSGTGTDTQYF. The CDR3 DNA reads as TGTGCCAGCAGTTACTCTGGGACAGGGACGGATACGCAGTATTTT.